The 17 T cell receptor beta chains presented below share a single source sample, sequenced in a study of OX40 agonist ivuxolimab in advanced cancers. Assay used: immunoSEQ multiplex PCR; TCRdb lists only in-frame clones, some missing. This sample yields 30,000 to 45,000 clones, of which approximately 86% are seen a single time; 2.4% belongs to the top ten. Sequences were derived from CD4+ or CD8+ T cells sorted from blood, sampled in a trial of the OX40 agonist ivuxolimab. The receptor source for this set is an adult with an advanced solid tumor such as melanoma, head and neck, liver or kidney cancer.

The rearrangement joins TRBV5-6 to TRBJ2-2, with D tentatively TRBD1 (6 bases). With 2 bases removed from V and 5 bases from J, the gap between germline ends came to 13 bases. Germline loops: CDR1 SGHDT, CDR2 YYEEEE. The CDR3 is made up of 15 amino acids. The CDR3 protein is CASSFGRGRTGELFF. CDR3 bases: TGTGCCAGCAGCTTCGGCAGGGGTAGGACCGGGGAGCTGTTTTTT. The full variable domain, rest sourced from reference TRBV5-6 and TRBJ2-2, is DAGVTQSPTHLIKTRGQQVTLRCSPKSGHDTVSWYQQALGQGPQFIFQYYEEEERQRGNFPDRFSGHQFPNYSSELNVNALLLGDSALYLCASSFGRGRTGELFFGEGSRLTVL.

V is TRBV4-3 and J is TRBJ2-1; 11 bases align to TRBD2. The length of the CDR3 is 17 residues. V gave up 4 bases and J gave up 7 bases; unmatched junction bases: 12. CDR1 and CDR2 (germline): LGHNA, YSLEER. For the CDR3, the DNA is TGCGCCAGCAGCCGAGAGATTAGCGGGGGGGCAAGAAATGAGCAGTTCTTC. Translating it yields CASSREISGGARNEQFF.

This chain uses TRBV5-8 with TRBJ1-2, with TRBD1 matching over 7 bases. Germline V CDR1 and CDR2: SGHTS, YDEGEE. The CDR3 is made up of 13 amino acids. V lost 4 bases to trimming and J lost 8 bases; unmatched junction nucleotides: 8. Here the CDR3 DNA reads TGTGCCAGCAGCGAGAACCAGGGACAGGGCTACACCTTC. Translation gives CASSENQGQGYTF. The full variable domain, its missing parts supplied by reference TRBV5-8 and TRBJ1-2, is EAGVTQSPTHLIKTRGQQATLRCSPISGHTSVYWYQQALGLGLQFLLWYDEGEERNRGNFPPRFSGRQFPNYSSELNVNALELEDSALYLCASSENQGQGYTFGSGTRLTVV.

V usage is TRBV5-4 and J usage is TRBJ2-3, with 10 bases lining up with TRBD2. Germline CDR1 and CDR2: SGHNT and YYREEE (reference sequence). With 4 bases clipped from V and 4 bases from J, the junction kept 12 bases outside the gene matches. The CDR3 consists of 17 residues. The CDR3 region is CASSPGVAGGSADTQYF. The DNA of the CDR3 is TGTGCCAGCAGCCCCGGGGTAGCGGGGGGCTCGGCAGATACGCAGTATTTT.

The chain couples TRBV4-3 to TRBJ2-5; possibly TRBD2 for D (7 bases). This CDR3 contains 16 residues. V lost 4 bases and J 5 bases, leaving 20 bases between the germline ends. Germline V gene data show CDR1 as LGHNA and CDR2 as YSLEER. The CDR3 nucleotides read TGCGCCAGCAGCCTAGGGGGGGAACTGGTCTCTGAGACCCAGTACTTC. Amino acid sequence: CASSLGGELVSETQYF.

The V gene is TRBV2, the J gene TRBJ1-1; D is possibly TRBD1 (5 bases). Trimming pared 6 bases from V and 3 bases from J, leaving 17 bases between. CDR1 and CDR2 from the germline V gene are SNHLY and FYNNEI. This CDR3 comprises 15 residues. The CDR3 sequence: CASSPRQVRDTEAFF. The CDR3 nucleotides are TGTGCCAGCAGCCCGAGACAAGTCAGGGACACTGAAGCTTTCTTT.

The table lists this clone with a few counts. This CDR3 is CASSVTSVYGNEQFF. The CDR3 DNA is TGTGCCAGCAGCGTGACTAGCGTTTACGGCAATGAGCAGTTCTTC. V usage is TRBV7-3 and J usage is TRBJ2-1; the match to TRBD2 covers 8 bases. This CDR3 region has 15 residues. V lost 5 bases to trimming and J lost 6 bases; unmatched junction nucleotides: 9. Germline CDR1 reads SGHTA; CDR2 reads FQGTGA.

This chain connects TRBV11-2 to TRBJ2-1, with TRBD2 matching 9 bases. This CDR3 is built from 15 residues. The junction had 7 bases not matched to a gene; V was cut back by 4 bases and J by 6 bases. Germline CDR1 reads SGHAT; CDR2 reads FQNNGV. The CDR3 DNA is TGTGCCAGCAGCTCATTAGTGCGGGGGGGCAATGAGCAGTTCTTC. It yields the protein CASSSLVRGGNEQFF. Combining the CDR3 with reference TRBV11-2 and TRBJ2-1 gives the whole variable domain EAGVAQSPRYKIIEKRQSVAFWCNPISGHATLYWYQQILGQGPKLLIQFQNNGVVDDSQLPKDRFSAERLKGVDSTLKIQPAKLEDSAVYLCASSSLVRGGNEQFFGPGTRLTVL.

CDR3 sequence: CASRSLAGGPNEQFF. The CDR3 region has the DNA TGTGCCAGCAGATCTCTAGCGGGGGGGCCCAATGAGCAGTTCTTC. This chain connects TRBV5-4 to TRBJ2-1; the match to TRBD2 covers 12 bases. Germline V gene sequence: CDR1 SGHNT, CDR2 YYREEE (reference sequence). The ends lost 5 bases at V and 6 bases at J; junction bases unmatched: 6. The CDR3 is 15 residues long.

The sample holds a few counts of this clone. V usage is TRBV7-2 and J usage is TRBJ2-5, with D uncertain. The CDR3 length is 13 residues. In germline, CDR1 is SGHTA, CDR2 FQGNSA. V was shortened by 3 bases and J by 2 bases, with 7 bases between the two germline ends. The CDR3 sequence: CASSLWQQETQYF. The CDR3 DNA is TGTGCCAGCAGCTTGTGGCAGCAAGAGACCCAGTACTTC.

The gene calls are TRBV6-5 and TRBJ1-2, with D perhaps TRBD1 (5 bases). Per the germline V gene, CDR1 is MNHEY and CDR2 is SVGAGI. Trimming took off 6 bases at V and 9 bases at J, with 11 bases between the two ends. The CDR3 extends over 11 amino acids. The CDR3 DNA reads TGTGCCAGCAGGTCGGGGGGAAGCTACACCTTC. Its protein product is CASRSGGSYTF.

The DNA of the CDR3 is TGTGCCAGCAGTGTGCGGGGTGAATATTCACCCCTCCACTTT. Its protein product is CASSVRGEYSPLHF. The chain uses TRBV2 and TRBJ1-6; D is ambiguous. Trimming stripped 4 bases from V and 8 bases from J, with 12 bases between. The CDR3 has 14 residues. The germline V gene has CDR1 SNHLY and CDR2 FYNNEI.

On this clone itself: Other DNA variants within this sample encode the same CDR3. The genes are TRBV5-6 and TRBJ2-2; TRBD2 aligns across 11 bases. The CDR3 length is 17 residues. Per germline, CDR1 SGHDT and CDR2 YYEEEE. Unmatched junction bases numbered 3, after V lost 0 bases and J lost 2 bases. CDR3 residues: CASSLAGLAANTGELFF. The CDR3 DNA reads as TGTGCCAGCAGCTTGGCGGGACTAGCGGCCAACACCGGGGAGCTGTTTTTT.

The CDR3 reads CASSEQGLNTEAFF. Here the CDR3 DNA reads TGTGCCAGCAGTGAACAGGGATTGAACACTGAAGCTTTCTTT. The chain couples TRBV2 to TRBJ1-1; weak D call: TRBD1 (5 bases). The germline gives CDR1 SNHLY, CDR2 FYNNEI. The CDR3 covers 14 residues. V lost 2 bases and J lost 0, with 7 bases in between.

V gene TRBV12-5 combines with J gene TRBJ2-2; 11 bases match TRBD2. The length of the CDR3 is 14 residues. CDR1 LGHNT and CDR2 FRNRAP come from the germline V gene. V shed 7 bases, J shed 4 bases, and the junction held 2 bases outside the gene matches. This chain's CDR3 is CASVTSGGTGELFF. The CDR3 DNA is TGTGCTAGTGTAACTAGCGGGGGCACCGGGGAGCTGTTTTTT.

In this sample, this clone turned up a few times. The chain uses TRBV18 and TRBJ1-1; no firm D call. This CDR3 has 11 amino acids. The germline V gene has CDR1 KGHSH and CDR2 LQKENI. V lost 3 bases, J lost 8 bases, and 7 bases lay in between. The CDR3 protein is CASSPEQEAFF. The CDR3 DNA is TGTGCCAGCTCACCTGAACAAGAAGCTTTCTTT.

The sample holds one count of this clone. Written as DNA, the CDR3 is TGCGCCAGCAGCTTGGAGGGCTCGGCGACCGGGGAGCTGTTTTTT. Translated: CASSLEGSATGELFF. The V gene is TRBV5-1, the J gene TRBJ2-2; the D is unclear. Between the trimmed V and J ends, which lost 0 bases and 5 bases, there was a span of 11 bases. The CDR3 loop spans 15 amino acids. Germline CDR1 SGHRS, CDR2 YFSETQ.